This T cell receptor (beta chain) was documented in a study of CD8 T cells in ankylosing spondylitis. Findings of the study overall: Disease-linked clones bore a CD8+ phenotype and were relatively rare in peripheral blood. There was reportedly significant enrichment of clones that were disease-linked in matched ankylosing spondylitis synovial fluid.

TCRdb re-called the 5' RACE reads with MiXCR, one entry per CDR3 protein. Seen here are approximately 250,000 distinct CDR3 sequences, about 30% observed once, and the top ten hold approximately 4.6%. The germline V gene has CDR1 MGHDK and CDR2 SYGVNS. The V end lost 6 bases, the J end lost 2 bases, and 16 bases lay between the germline ends. The CDR3 totals 15 residues. This clonotype has more than one count but fewer than ten. Its specificity is not known. This chain links TRBV25-1 with TRBJ1-2; D is uncertain. This receptor was obtained from a male donor with ankylosing spondylitis or in good health (not recorded which). Material: blood, either unsorted or a sorted T cell fraction (not recorded which). The CDR3 DNA reads TGTGCCAGCAGGAAAAGCAGTGCCATGAACTATGGCTACACCTTC. Protein product: CASRKSSAMNYGYTF.